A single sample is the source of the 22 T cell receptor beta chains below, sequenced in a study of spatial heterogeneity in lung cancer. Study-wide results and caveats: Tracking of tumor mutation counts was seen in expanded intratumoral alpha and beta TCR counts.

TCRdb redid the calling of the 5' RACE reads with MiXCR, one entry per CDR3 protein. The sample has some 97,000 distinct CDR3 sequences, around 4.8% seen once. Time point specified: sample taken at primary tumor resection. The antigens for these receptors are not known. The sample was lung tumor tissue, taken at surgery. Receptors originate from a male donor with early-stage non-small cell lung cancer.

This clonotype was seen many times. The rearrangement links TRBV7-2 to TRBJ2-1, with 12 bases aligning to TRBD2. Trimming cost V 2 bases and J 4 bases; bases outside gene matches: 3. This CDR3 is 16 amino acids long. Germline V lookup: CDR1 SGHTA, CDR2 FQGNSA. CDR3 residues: CASSLSLAGGYNEQFF. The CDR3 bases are TGTGCCAGCAGCTTATCCCTAGCGGGAGGGTACAATGAGCAGTTCTTC.

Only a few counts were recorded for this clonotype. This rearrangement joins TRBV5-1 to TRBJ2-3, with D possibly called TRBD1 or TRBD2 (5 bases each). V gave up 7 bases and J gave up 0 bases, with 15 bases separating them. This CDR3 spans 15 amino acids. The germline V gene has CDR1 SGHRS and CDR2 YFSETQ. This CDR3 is CASQRNGASTDTQYF. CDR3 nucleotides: TGCGCCAGCCAGCGGAACGGGGCTAGCACAGATACGCAGTATTTT.

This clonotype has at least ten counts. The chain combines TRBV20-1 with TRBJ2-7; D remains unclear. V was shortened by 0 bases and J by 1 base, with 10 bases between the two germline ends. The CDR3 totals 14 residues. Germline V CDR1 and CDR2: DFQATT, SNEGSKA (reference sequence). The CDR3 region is CSARDLKFSYEQYF. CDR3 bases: TGCAGTGCTAGAGATCTTAAGTTTTCCTACGAGCAGTACTTC.

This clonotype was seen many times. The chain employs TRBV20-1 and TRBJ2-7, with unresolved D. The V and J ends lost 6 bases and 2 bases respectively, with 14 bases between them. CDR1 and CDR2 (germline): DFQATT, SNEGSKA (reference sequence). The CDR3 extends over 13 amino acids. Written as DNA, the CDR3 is TGCAGTGCGTTGATCAGGTCTCCCTACGAGCAGTACTTC. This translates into CSALIRSPYEQYF.

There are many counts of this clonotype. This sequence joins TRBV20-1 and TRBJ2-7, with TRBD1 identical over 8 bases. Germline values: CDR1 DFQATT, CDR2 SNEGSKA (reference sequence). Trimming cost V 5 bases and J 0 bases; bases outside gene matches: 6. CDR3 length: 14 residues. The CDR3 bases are TGCAGTGCTGACTCGGACAGGGACTCCTACGAGCAGTACTTC. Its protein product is CSADSDRDSYEQYF.

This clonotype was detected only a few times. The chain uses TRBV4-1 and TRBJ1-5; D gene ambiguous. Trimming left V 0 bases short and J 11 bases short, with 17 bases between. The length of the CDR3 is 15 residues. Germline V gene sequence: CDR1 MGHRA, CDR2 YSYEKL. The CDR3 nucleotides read TGCGCCAGCAGCCAAGACCAGGCCTATCGGTTGGCCCAGCATTTT. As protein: CASSQDQAYRLAQHF.

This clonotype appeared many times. CDR3 loop: CASSWTGGNLLEQYF. The CDR3 DNA follows: TGCGCCAGCAGCTGGACAGGGGGAAACTTACTAGAGCAGTACTTC. The chain combines TRBV5-1 with TRBJ2-7, with 10 bases lining up with TRBD1. The junction had 10 bases not matched to a gene; V was cut back by 3 bases and J by 7 bases. Germline V lookup: CDR1 SGHRS, CDR2 YFSETQ. The CDR3 length is 15 residues.

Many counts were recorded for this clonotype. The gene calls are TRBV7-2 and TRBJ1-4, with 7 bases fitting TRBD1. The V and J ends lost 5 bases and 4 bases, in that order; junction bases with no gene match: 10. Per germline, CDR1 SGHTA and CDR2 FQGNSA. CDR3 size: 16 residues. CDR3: CASSPGGGFVNEKLFF. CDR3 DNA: TGTGCCAGCAGCCCAGGGGGGGGTTTTGTTAATGAAAAACTGTTTTTT. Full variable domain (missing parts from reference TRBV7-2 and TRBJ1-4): GAGVSQSPSNKVTEKGKDVELRCDPISGHTALYWYRQSLGQGLEFLIYFQGNSAPDKSGLPSDRFSAERTGGSVSTLTIQRTQQEDSAVYLCASSPGGGFVNEKLFFGSGTQLSVL.

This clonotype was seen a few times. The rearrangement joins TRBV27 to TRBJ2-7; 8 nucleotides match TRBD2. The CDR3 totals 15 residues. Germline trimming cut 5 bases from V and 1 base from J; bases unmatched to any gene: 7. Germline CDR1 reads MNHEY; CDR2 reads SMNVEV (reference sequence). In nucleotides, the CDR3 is TGTGCCAGCAGTCCCACAGCGGGAGAGTCCTACGAGCAGTACTTC. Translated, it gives CASSPTAGESYEQYF.

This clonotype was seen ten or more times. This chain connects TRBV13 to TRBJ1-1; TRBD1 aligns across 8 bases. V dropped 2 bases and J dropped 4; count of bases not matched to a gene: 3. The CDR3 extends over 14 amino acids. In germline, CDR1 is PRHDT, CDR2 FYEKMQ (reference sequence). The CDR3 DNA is TGTGCCAGCAGCTTATGGGACAGGATCACTGAAGCTTTCTTT. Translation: CASSLWDRITEAFF.

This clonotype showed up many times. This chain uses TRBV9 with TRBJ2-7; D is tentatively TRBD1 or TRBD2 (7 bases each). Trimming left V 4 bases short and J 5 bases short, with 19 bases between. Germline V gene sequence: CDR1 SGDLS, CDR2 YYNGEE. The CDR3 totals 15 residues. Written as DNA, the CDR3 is TGTGCCAGCAGCATCACGGCGGGGGACAGAGACGAGCAGTACTTC. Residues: CASSITAGDRDEQYF.

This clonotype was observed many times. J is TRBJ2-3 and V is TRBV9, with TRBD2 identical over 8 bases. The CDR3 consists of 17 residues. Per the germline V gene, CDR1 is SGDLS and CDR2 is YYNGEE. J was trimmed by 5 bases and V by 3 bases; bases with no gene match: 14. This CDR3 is CASSGTTSDRLGDTQYF. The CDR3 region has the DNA TGTGCCAGCAGCGGGACGACTAGCGATCGACTGGGAGATACGCAGTATTTT.

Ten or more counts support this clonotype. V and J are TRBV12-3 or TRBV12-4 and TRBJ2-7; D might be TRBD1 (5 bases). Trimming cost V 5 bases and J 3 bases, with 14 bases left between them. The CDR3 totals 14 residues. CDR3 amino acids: CASSPPGQYYEQYF. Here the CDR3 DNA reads TGTGCCAGCAGTCCACCTGGACAATACTACGAGCAGTACTTC.

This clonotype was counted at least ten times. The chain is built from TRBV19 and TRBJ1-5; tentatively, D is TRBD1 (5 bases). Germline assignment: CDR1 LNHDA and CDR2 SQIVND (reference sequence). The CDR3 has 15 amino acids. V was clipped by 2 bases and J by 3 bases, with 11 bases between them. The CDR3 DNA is TGTGCCAGTAGTATATTAGCAGGGAACAATCAGCCCCAGCATTTT. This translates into CASSILAGNNQPQHF.

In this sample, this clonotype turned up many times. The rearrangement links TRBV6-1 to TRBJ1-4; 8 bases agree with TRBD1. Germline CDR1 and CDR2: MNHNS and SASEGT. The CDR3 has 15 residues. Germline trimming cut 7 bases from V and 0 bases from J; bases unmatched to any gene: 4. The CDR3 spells CASTGQGATNEKLFF. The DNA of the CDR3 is TGTGCCAGCACCGGACAGGGAGCAACTAATGAAAAACTGTTTTTT.

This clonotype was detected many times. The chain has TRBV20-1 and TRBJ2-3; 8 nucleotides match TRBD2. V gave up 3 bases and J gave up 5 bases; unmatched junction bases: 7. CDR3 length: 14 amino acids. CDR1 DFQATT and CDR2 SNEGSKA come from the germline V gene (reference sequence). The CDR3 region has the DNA TGCAGTGCTAGCCGACTAGCGTCTATAGATACGCAGTATTTT. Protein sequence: CSASRLASIDTQYF.

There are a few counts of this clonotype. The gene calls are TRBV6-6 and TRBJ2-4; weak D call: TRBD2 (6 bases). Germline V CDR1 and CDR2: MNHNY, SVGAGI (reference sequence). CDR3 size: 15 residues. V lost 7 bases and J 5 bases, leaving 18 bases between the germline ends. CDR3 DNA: TGTGCCAGCAAAAGGGAGGTGGTAGGGGAAAACATTCAGTACTTC. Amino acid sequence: CASKREVVGENIQYF.

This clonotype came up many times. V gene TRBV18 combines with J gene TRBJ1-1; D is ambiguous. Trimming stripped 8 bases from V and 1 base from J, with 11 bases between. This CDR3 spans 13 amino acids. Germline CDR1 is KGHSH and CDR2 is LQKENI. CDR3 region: CASTRGANTEAFF. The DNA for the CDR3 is TGTGCCAGCACCAGAGGAGCGAACACTGAAGCTTTCTTT.

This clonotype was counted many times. CDR3 amino acids: CASSHQGVFSYEQYF. In DNA, the CDR3 is TGTGCCAGCAGCCACCAGGGGGTATTCTCCTACGAGCAGTACTTC. This chain joins TRBV7-9 and TRBJ2-7; 7 bases fit TRBD1. Germline loops: CDR1 SEHNR, CDR2 FQNEAQ (reference sequence). This CDR3 comprises 15 residues. V trimming: 5 bases; J trimming: 0 bases; junction bases outside the gene matches: 7.

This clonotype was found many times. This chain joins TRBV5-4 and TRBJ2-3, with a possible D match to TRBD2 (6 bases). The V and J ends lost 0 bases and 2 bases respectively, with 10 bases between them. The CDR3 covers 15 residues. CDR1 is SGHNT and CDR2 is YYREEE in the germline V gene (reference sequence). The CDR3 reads CASSLAGDFTDTQYF. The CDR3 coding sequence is TGTGCCAGCAGCTTGGCCGGGGACTTCACAGATACGCAGTATTTT.

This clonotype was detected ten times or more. The CDR3 here is CASSYSGRDSLNTEAFF. Written as DNA, the CDR3 is TGTGCCAGCAGTTACAGCGGACGGGACAGCCTCAACACTGAAGCTTTCTTT. The chain is built from TRBV6-2 or TRBV6-3 and TRBJ1-1; 7 bases line up with TRBD1. The V and J ends lost 2 bases and 2 bases, in that order; junction bases with no gene match: 11. Germline CDR1 and CDR2: MNHEY and SVGEGT. The CDR3 is made up of 17 amino acids.

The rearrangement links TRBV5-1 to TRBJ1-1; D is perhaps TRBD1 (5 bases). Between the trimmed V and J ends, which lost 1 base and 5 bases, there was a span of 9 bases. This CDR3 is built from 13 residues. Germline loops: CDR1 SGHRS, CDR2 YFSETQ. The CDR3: CASSLMEGTEAFF. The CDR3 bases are TGCGCCAGCAGCTTGATGGAGGGGACTGAAGCTTTCTTT.